These T cell receptor beta chains were read from a single sample in a study of blood T cells in healthy people across ages. One entry per CDR3 protein results from TCRdb running MiXCR on the 5' RACE reads. The data contain fewer than 700,000 distinct CDR3 sequences, about 45% of them singletons. The sequencing input was blood. The origin of the receptors is an older man in good health. The CDR3 runs from the conserved cysteine through the conserved F or W. A D gene is named only where the DNA matches it firmly. Clone sizes are given selectively: once, few, many, or a class where the clone is expanded.

TRBV20-1	NA	TRBJ1-2	NA	CSARAPGNYGYTF	TGCAGTGCTAGAGCTCCGGGAAACTATGGCTACACCTTC
TRBV5-1	few	TRBJ2-5	NA	CASSASGQETQYF	TGCGCCAGCAGCGCCAGCGGACAAGAGACCCAGTACTTC
TRBV6-2/TRBV6-3	many	TRBJ2-1	NA	CASSYGGIGGNEQFF	TGTGCCAGCAGTTACGGTGGGATTGGAGGCAATGAGCAGTTCTTC
TRBV4-3	NA	TRBJ2-1	TRBD1	CASSPDRRAYNEQFF	TGCGCCAGCAGCCCGGACAGGCGGGCCTACAATGAGCAGTTCTTC
TRBV14	few	TRBJ1-2	TRBD1	CASSQALGTGNYGYTF	TGTGCCAGCAGCCAAGCATTGGGGACAGGGAACTATGGCTACACCTTC
TRBV18	NA	TRBJ2-3	NA	CASSPVVQGGTDTQYF	TGTGCCAGCTCACCGGTCGTCCAGGGAGGCACAGATACGCAGTATTTT
TRBV20-1	NA	TRBJ1-6	TRBD1	CSASLQGANSPLHF	TGCAGTGCTTCGCTACAGGGGGCCAATTCACCCCTCCACTTT
TRBV6-6	many	TRBJ2-3	TRBD1	CASSFGQGVLADTQYF	TGTGCCAGCAGTTTCGGACAGGGGGTGCTGGCGGATACGCAGTATTTT
TRBV12-3/TRBV12-4	NA	TRBJ2-4	NA	CASSLGGQGIRYF	TGTGCCAGCAGTTTAGGAGGCCAGGGCATTCGGTACTTC
TRBV6-2/TRBV6-3	once	TRBJ2-5	NA	CASTTVGGPEETQYF	TGTGCCAGCACTACGGTTGGGGGGCCGGAGGAGACCCAGTACTTC
TRBV20-1	NA	TRBJ2-5	NA	CSARSGYQETQYF	TGCAGTGCTAGATCGGGGTACCAAGAGACCCAGTACTTC
TRBV29-1	few	TRBJ1-2	NA	CSAGQPEYGYTF	TGCAGCGCCGGACAGCCCGAGTATGGCTACACCTTC
TRBV10-3	NA	TRBJ2-2	NA	CAISELGQNTGELFF	TGTGCCATCAGTGAATTAGGGCAGAACACCGGGGAGCTGTTTTTT
TRBV7-2	few	TRBJ2-1	NA	CASSFWASANEQFF	TGTGCCAGCAGCTTTTGGGCTAGCGCGAATGAGCAGTTCTTC
TRBV25-1	NA	TRBJ2-7	NA	CASSPPRESYEQYF	TGTGCCAGCTCCCCCCCAAGGGAATCCTACGAGCAGTACTTC
TRBV7-9	few	TRBJ1-1	NA	CASSLEQGRVSEAFF	TGTGCCAGCAGCTTGGAACAGGGTAGAGTGTCTGAAGCTTTCTTT
TRBV20-1	NA	TRBJ1-5	NA	CSASKEVTYSNQPQHF	TGCAGTGCTAGCAAGGAAGTAACCTATAGCAATCAGCCCCAGCATTTT
TRBV28	NA	TRBJ2-1	NA	CASAREGREQFF	TGTGCCAGCGCCCGTGAGGGCCGGGAGCAGTTCTTC
TRBV30	NA	TRBJ1-1	TRBD1	CASLDRENTEAFF	TGTGCCTCCCTAGACAGGGAGAACACTGAAGCTTTCTTT
TRBV29-1	NA	TRBJ2-5	NA	CSGGEKTQYF	TGCAGCGGGGGCGAAAAGACCCAGTACTTC
TRBV6-5	many	TRBJ1-5	NA	CASSLSTAQGPQHF	TGTGCCAGCAGTCTCTCGACAGCACAAGGGCCCCAGCATTTT
TRBV11-2	NA	TRBJ2-2	NA	CASSPRAGGRGELFF	TGTGCCAGCAGCCCCAGGGCGGGCGGTCGTGGGGAGCTGTTTTTT
TRBV29-1	NA	TRBJ2-6	NA	CSVVDSGANVLTF	TGCAGCGTTGTGGACTCTGGGGCCAACGTCCTGACTTTC
TRBV7-2	NA	TRBJ1-2	NA	CASSSLFQGMDGYTF	TGTGCCAGCAGCTCCCTTTTCCAGGGGATGGATGGCTACACCTTC
TRBV5-1	once	TRBJ2-7	TRBD1	CASSSGQRRNEQYF	TGCGCCAGCAGCTCGGGACAGCGAAGGAACGAGCAGTACTTC
TRBV27	once	TRBJ2-3	NA	CASSLSRTDTQYF	TGTGCCAGCAGTCTCTCCCGGACAGATACGCAGTATTTT